A single sample is the source of the 28 T cell receptor beta chains below, sequenced in a study of cytomegalovirus exposure and HLA in healthy donors. Primers included in the PCR were 60 Vbeta and 13 Jbeta primers. Clones were read by immunoSEQ multiplex PCR, and TCRdb kept only the in-frame ones, dropping some. The sample includes under 200,000 clones, 65% to 85% of them seen just once. The sequenced sample was PBMCs. The receptors shown here come from a woman aged 40 to 50 in good health and CMV-seropositive.

J is TRBJ2-7 and V is TRBV29-1, with 11 bases identical to TRBD1. The V and J ends lost 7 bases and 6 bases, in that order; junction bases with no gene match: 11. There are 14 residues in the CDR3. CDR1 SQVTM and CDR2 ANQGSEA come from the germline V gene. The CDR3 reads CSAQGDRGAGEQYF. CDR3 bases: TGCAGCGCTCAAGGGGACAGGGGGGCAGGCGAGCAGTACTTC.

This chain uses TRBV6-1 with TRBJ1-1; 8 bases align to TRBD1. The trim removed 2 bases at V and 1 base at J, leaving 9 bases unmatched. Germline V gives CDR1 MNHNS, CDR2 SASEGT. The CDR3 has 17 amino acids. In DNA, the CDR3 is TGTGCCAGCAGTGAACTGAGGACAGGGAATAAGAACACTGAAGCTTTCTTT. It yields the protein CASSELRTGNKNTEAFF.

This sequence joins TRBV30 and TRBJ2-5; 8 nucleotides align to TRBD2. CDR3 length: 12 residues. The germline gives CDR1 GTSNPN, CDR2 SVGIG (reference sequence). The V and J ends lost 3 bases and 5 bases, in that order; junction bases with no gene match: 2. The CDR3 loop reads CAWSGGAETQYF. The CDR3 DNA sequence: TGTGCCTGGAGCGGGGGGGCTGAGACCCAGTACTTC.

The chain recombines TRBV19 with TRBJ2-7; TRBD2 is a possible D gene (6 bases). CDR3 size: 18 residues. CDR1 is LNHDA, CDR2 SQIVND, per germline (reference sequence). With 3 bases removed from V and 1 base from J, the gap between germline ends came to 22 bases. The CDR3 region has the DNA TGTGCCAGTAGTATCTCTTTTCTGGAGGGGACGAGATCCTACGAGCAGTACTTC. The encoded protein is CASSISFLEGTRSYEQYF.

The chain employs TRBV7-9 and TRBJ2-5, with 8 bases lining up with TRBD1. Unmatched junction bases numbered 1, after V lost 6 bases and J lost 7 bases. The CDR3 contains 11 residues. The germline V gene has CDR1 SEHNR and CDR2 FQNEAQ (reference sequence). The CDR3 sequence is CASRTGVTQYF. The CDR3 DNA reads as TGTGCCAGCAGGACAGGGGTGACCCAGTACTTC.

V usage is TRBV7-9 and J usage is TRBJ2-5, with TRBD2 as a possible D gene (7 bases). The CDR3 runs to 15 residues. Germline values: CDR1 SEHNR, CDR2 FQNEAQ (reference sequence). The V and J ends lost 0 bases and 2 bases respectively, with 10 bases between them. This CDR3 is CASSLAGRGQETQYF. CDR3 coding DNA: TGTGCCAGCAGCTTAGCGGGGAGGGGGCAAGAGACCCAGTACTTC.

About this clone: This sample includes further DNA sequences coding for the same CDR3. The chain's CDR3 is CASSLEGASNQPQHF. CDR3 DNA: TGCGCCAGCAGCTTGGAAGGGGCGAGCAATCAGCCCCAGCATTTT. The chain has TRBV5-1 and TRBJ1-5; TRBD1 might be the D (5 bases). The CDR3 has 15 residues. Germline values: CDR1 SGHRS, CDR2 YFSETQ. Trimming took off 0 bases at V and 1 base at J, with 8 bases between the two ends.

The chain employs TRBV4-1 and TRBJ2-3, with 9 bases lining up with TRBD1. From germline, CDR1 is MGHRA and CDR2 YSYEKL. This CDR3 has 15 residues. Germline trimming cut 4 bases from V and 5 bases from J; bases unmatched to any gene: 7. This CDR3 reads CASSPYRGREDTQYF. The CDR3 DNA reads TGCGCCAGCAGCCCATACAGGGGGCGGGAAGATACGCAGTATTTT.

The J gene is TRBJ1-3, the V gene TRBV21-1; TRBD1 is the table's D call, not checked against the DNA. TRBV21-1 is reported as a pseudogene. CDR3 length: 13 residues. The DNA for the CDR3 is TGTGCCAGCGGCCTACAGGGTAGAAACACCATATATTTT. Residues: CASGLQGRNTIYF.

Only a few counts were recorded for this clone. Relative to the germline gene, one junction end is altered; a read error may explain this. The chain couples TRBV7-9 to TRBJ2-1; the match to TRBD2 covers 8 bases. The germline gives CDR1 SEHNR, CDR2 FQNEAQ (reference sequence). The length of the CDR3 is 12 residues. The CDR3 DNA sequence: TGTTCCAGCGTAGCGGGATACAATGAGCAGTTCTTC. It is translated as CSSVAGYNEQFF.

This chain connects TRBV27 to TRBJ2-3; no definite D call. The V gene lost 3 bases and the J gene lost 4 bases, with 8 bases spanning the gap. The CDR3 has 13 amino acids. CDR1 and CDR2 (germline): MNHEY, SMNVEV (reference sequence). Here the CDR3 reads CASSFSRPDTQYF. In DNA, the CDR3 is TGTGCCAGCAGTTTCTCGCGGCCAGATACGCAGTATTTT.

CDR3: CASSYFSGETQYF. CDR3 bases: TGTGCCAGCAGTTACTTCTCCGGGGAGACCCAGTACTTC. V and J are TRBV6-5 and TRBJ2-5; no firm D call. CDR3 length: 13 amino acids. In germline, CDR1 is MNHEY, CDR2 SVGAGI. Trimming shortened V by 1 base and J by 5 bases, and 8 bases separated the two germline ends.

V and J are TRBV11-3 and TRBJ1-3; the match to TRBD1 covers 10 bases. CDR3 size: 20 residues. Germline V gene lookup returns CDR1 SGHNT and CDR2 YENEEA. V lost 4 bases, J lost 0 bases, and 15 bases stayed unmatched. DNA of the CDR3: TGTGCCAGCAGCTCCTGGAGTAAGGGACAGGGGCCTTTCTCTGGAAACACCATATATTTT. This codes for CASSSWSKGQGPFSGNTIYF.

The rearrangement joins TRBV6-5 to TRBJ2-1, with 12 bases matching TRBD2. The germline V gene encodes CDR1 MNHEY and CDR2 SVGAGI. V shed 4 bases and J 7 bases; nucleotides not matched to a gene: 8. CDR3 length equals 16 residues. The CDR3 loop reads CASSSPLAGGVNEQFF. CDR3 nucleotide sequence: TGTGCCAGCAGTTCACCCCTAGCGGGAGGGGTGAATGAGCAGTTCTTC.

This clone turned up a few times. The chain is built from TRBV2 and TRBJ1-2; 9 bases align to TRBD1. Looked up from germline, CDR1 is SNHLY and CDR2 is FYNNEI. Trimming took 4 bases from V and 2 from J; bases not matched to a gene: 2. The CDR3 covers 14 residues. CDR3 amino acids: CASSAGTGNYGYTF. The CDR3 region has the DNA TGTGCCAGCAGTGCCGGGACAGGGAACTATGGCTACACCTTC.

The chain links TRBV6-6 to TRBJ1-2; 7 bases map to TRBD1. CDR3 size: 12 residues. With V trimmed by 7 bases and J by 8 bases, 7 bases remained unmatched. Per germline, CDR1 MNHNY and CDR2 SVGAGI (reference sequence). The CDR3 bases are TGTGCCAGCACTACCAGGGGGAGCGGCTACACCTTC. Translated, it gives CASTTRGSGYTF.

The chain employs TRBV12-5 and TRBJ1-5, with 8 bases fitting TRBD1. There are 17 residues in the CDR3. Losses at the gene ends were 5 bases for V and 0 bases for J; bases not matched to a gene: 9. Germline V gives CDR1 LGHNT, CDR2 FRNRAP. In DNA, the CDR3 is TGTGCTAGTGGTCCAGGGACAGGAGGATATAGCAATCAGCCCCAGCATTTT. This codes for CASGPGTGGYSNQPQHF. Variable domain in full (rest from reference TRBV12-5 and TRBJ1-5): DARVTQTPRHKVTEMGQEVTMRCQPILGHNTVFWYRQTMMQGLELLAYFRNRAPLDDSGMPKDRFSAEMPDATLATLKIQPSEPRDSAVYFCASGPGTGGYSNQPQHFGDGTRLSIL.

This rearrangement joins TRBV10-3 to TRBJ1-1, with D unclear. This CDR3 is built from 14 residues. The V gene lost 4 bases and the J gene lost 0 bases, with 9 bases spanning the gap. Germline V lookup: CDR1 ENHRY, CDR2 SYGVKD. As DNA, the CDR3 is TGTGCCATCAGTGGAGGTCTGGTGAACACTGAAGCTTTCTTT. This gives the protein CAISGGLVNTEAFF.

CDR3 sequence (DNA): TGTGCCAGCAGTGGACAGTTAATCTCTGGAAACACCATATATTTT. Amino acid sequence: CASSGQLISGNTIYF. The genes are TRBV2 and TRBJ1-3; TRBD1 is a possible D gene (5 bases). CDR3 size: 15 residues. CDR1 and CDR2 from the germline V gene are SNHLY and FYNNEI. V lost 4 bases to trimming and J lost 0 bases, with 10 bases between them.

The chain uses TRBV10-3 and TRBJ2-1, with 8 nucleotides matching TRBD2. V shed 5 bases, J shed 7 bases, and the junction held 13 bases outside the gene matches. The CDR3 has 16 residues. Germline lookup yields CDR1 ENHRY and CDR2 SYGVKD. The CDR3 sequence is CAISPLPGLVKNEQFF. In DNA form, the CDR3 reads TGTGCCATCAGTCCTCTGCCGGGACTAGTTAAAAATGAGCAGTTCTTC.

The CDR3 sequence is CASSESLAGADTQYF. CDR3 coding DNA: TGCGCCAGCAGTGAGTCCCTAGCGGGGGCAGATACGCAGTATTTT. The J gene is TRBJ2-3, the V gene TRBV10-1, with 10 bases matching TRBD2. Germline V CDR1 and CDR2: WNHNN, SYGVQD (reference sequence). J lost 4 bases, V lost 0 bases, and 1 base had no gene match. CDR3 length: 15 amino acids.

This chain joins TRBV5-4 and TRBJ2-6; D is undetermined. Trimming pared 0 bases from V and 0 bases from J, leaving 4 bases between. CDR1 and CDR2 from the germline V gene are SGHNT and YYREEE (reference sequence). The CDR3 covers 15 residues. CDR3 amino acids: CASSLVSSGANVLTF. CDR3 nucleotides: TGTGCCAGCAGCTTGGTCAGCTCTGGGGCCAACGTCCTGACTTTC.

The V gene is TRBV28, the J gene TRBJ1-5; 8 bases line up with TRBD1. Unmatched junction bases numbered 8, after V lost 4 bases and J lost 6 bases. Germline V gene data show CDR1 as MDHEN and CDR2 as SYDVKM. This CDR3 has 15 residues. In nucleotides, the CDR3 is TGTGCCAGCAGTTCAGGACAGGGCACGTTTCAGCCCCAGCATTTT. Translated: CASSSGQGTFQPQHF.

This chain connects TRBV6-5 to TRBJ2-5, with D possibly TRBD2 on 5 matching bases. This CDR3 has 13 amino acids. The V gene lost 5 bases and the J gene lost 2 bases, with 9 bases spanning the gap. Germline V gene lookup returns CDR1 MNHEY and CDR2 SVGAGI. CDR3 region: CASSPDSQETQYF. The CDR3 DNA reads TGTGCCAGCAGTCCGGACTCTCAAGAGACCCAGTACTTC.

The V call is TRBV9, the J call TRBJ2-3; TRBD1 matches 8 bases. Germline V gives CDR1 SGDLS, CDR2 YYNGEE. The CDR3 extends over 18 amino acids. V was pared by 0 bases and J by 0 bases, with 9 bases of the junction left unmatched. DNA of the CDR3: TGTGCCAGCAGCGTAGTCCCCGGACAGGGATTAAGCACAGATACGCAGTATTTT. It is translated as CASSVVPGQGLSTDTQYF.

V gene TRBV11-2 combines with J gene TRBJ2-4, with 11 bases aligning to TRBD1. The germline CDR1 and CDR2 sequences are SGHAT and FQNNGV. Unmatched junction bases numbered 5, after V lost 4 bases and J lost 12 bases. The CDR3 extends over 13 amino acids. The CDR3 DNA sequence: TGTGCCAGCAGCTCGGGGACAGGGGGAAATCAGTACTTC. It translates to CASSSGTGGNQYF.

V gene TRBV19 combines with J gene TRBJ2-7, with 8 nucleotides matching TRBD2. Unmatched junction bases numbered 4, after V lost 4 bases and J lost 2 bases. Looked up from germline, CDR1 is LNHDA and CDR2 is SQIVND (reference sequence). This CDR3 region has 14 residues. The CDR3 loop reads CASSRTSPPYEQYF. The CDR3 DNA reads as TGTGCCAGTAGTAGGACTAGCCCTCCCTACGAGCAGTACTTC.

V is TRBV2 and J is TRBJ1-3, with D unclear. Germline loops: CDR1 SNHLY, CDR2 FYNNEI. Trimming left V 8 bases short and J 0 bases short, with 14 bases between. CDR3 length: 15 amino acids. For the CDR3, the DNA is TGTGCCAGCGGGCTATACCGGAACTCTGGAAACACCATATATTTT. It translates to CASGLYRNSGNTIYF.